This TCR beta chain was obtained from a study of CD8+ T cells in alopecia areata. Sequencing relied on a cDNA template that was reverse transcribed from extracted RNA. Profiling relied on immunoSEQ multiplex PCR, and the TCRdb table lists in-frame clones only, not all of them. Seen here are 150,000 to 200,000 clones, 65% to 75% observed once, and the top ten hold over 9.5%. Trimming stripped 6 bases from V and 5 bases from J, with 16 bases between. Germline V CDR1 and CDR2: PRHDT, FYEKMQ (reference sequence). The CDR3 runs 14 residues. Material: CD8+ T cells sorted from blood, obtained at week 0. This rearrangement joins TRBV13 to TRBJ1-1; a possible D gene is TRBD1 (6 bases). The sequence came from a human donor with alopecia areata. The CDR3 DNA sequence: TGTGCCAGCAGACAAAAGACAGGTGAGACTGAAGCTTTCTTT. Translating gives CASRQKTGETEAFF.